This is a list of T cell receptor beta chains from one sample in a study of CD8+ T cells in alopecia areata. Some clones are missing from TCRdb's copy, which holds only in-frame ones; the method was immunoSEQ multiplex PCR. Counted here are about 92,000 clones, 40% to 50% occurring once; the ten biggest clones make up around 20%. The sample in question was CD8+ T cells sorted from blood, obtained at week 24, from a patient treated with tofacitinib. Receptors originate from a human donor with alopecia areata. CDR3s include the opening cysteine and the closing phenylalanine or tryptophan. Fields, in order: V gene, clone size, D gene, CDR3 length, J gene, CDR3 DNA, CDR3 protein. The D gene is left open where the match is weak. For some rows the clone size is stated as once, few or many, or as a class when expanded; others skip it.

v_gene: TRBV9
abundance: once
d_gene: -
len: 15
j_gene: TRBJ2-1
CDR3nt: TGTGCCAGCAGTCTCCCGGGACCGCCAAAAACTGAGCAGTTCTTC
CDR3aa: CASSLPGPPKTEQFF

v_gene: TRBV6-5
abundance: once
d_gene: -
len: 14
j_gene: TRBJ1-1
CDR3nt: TGTGCCAGCAGCCTAAGGATCAGGAACACTGAAGCTTTCTTT
CDR3aa: CASSLRIRNTEAFF

v_gene: TRBV20-1
abundance: -
d_gene: TRBD1
len: 11
j_gene: TRBJ2-7
CDR3nt: TGCAGTGCTAGACGACAGGGTGAGCAGTACTTC
CDR3aa: CSARRQGEQYF

v_gene: TRBV4-2
abundance: -
d_gene: -
len: 15
j_gene: TRBJ2-7
CDR3nt: TGTGCCAGCAGCCAAAATGACGGGGGAAGTTACGAGCAGTACTTC
CDR3aa: CASSQNDGGSYEQYF

v_gene: TRBV29-1
abundance: -
d_gene: -
len: 15
j_gene: TRBJ1-1
CDR3nt: TGCAGCGTTCCCGATGGTAGCAGGGGGAACACTGAAGCTTTCTTT
CDR3aa: CSVPDGSRGNTEAFF

v_gene: TRBV5-5
abundance: many
d_gene: TRBD1
len: 17
j_gene: TRBJ2-7
CDR3nt: TGTGCCAGCAGCCAAGTAGCCCTCGGGACAGGGGGTTTGGGGCAGTACTTC
CDR3aa: CASSQVALGTGGLGQYF

v_gene: TRBV29-1
abundance: few
d_gene: -
len: 14
j_gene: TRBJ1-3
CDR3nt: TGCAGCGTTGAGGGGGGCGCCTCTGGAAACACCATATATTTT
CDR3aa: CSVEGGASGNTIYF

v_gene: TRBV4-1
abundance: -
d_gene: -
len: 15
j_gene: TRBJ1-5
CDR3nt: TGCGCCAGCAGCTCCCGGGACATTGGCAATCAGCCCCAGCATTTT
CDR3aa: CASSSRDIGNQPQHF

v_gene: TRBV30
abundance: few
d_gene: -
len: 14
j_gene: TRBJ2-7
CDR3nt: TGTGCCTGGAGTCTCGGACTCTCCGGAAGCGAGCAGTACTTC
CDR3aa: CAWSLGLSGSEQYF

v_gene: TRBV6-1
abundance: -
d_gene: -
len: 14
j_gene: TRBJ1-1
CDR3nt: TGTGCCAGCAGGGATCCGGGACGCGGCACTGAAGCTTTCTTT
CDR3aa: CASRDPGRGTEAFF

v_gene: TRBV30
abundance: -
d_gene: TRBD1
len: 14
j_gene: TRBJ1-1
CDR3nt: TGTGTCTGGATGAGGGACAGTTCGAACACTGAAGCTTTCTTT
CDR3aa: CVWMRDSSNTEAFF

v_gene: TRBV25-1
abundance: few
d_gene: -
len: 13
j_gene: TRBJ2-5
CDR3nt: TGTGCCAGCAGTGTATCCAGAAAAGAGACCCAGTACTTC
CDR3aa: CASSVSRKETQYF

v_gene: TRBV25-1
abundance: -
d_gene: -
len: 15
j_gene: TRBJ1-4
CDR3nt: TGTGCCAGCAGTGGTCCCTCCATAACTAATGAAAAACTGTTTTTT
CDR3aa: CASSGPSITNEKLFF

v_gene: TRBV9
abundance: many
d_gene: -
len: 13
j_gene: TRBJ2-7
CDR3nt: TGTGCCAGCAGCGTAGGATATGGGGTTGAGCAGTACTTC
CDR3aa: CASSVGYGVEQYF

v_gene: TRBV28
abundance: few
d_gene: TRBD2
len: 17
j_gene: TRBJ2-3
CDR3nt: TGTGCCAGCAGTTTCGTTATGGCGGGAGACGAGGGGAATACGCAGTATTTT
CDR3aa: CASSFVMAGDEGNTQYF

v_gene: TRBV19
abundance: few
d_gene: -
len: 13
j_gene: TRBJ1-1
CDR3nt: TGTGCCAGTAGTATTTATTCTGGCACTGAAGCTTTCTTT
CDR3aa: CASSIYSGTEAFF

v_gene: TRBV9
abundance: -
d_gene: -
len: 15
j_gene: TRBJ1-1
CDR3nt: TGTGCCAGCAGCGTAGTAGAGGTATCGAACACTGAAGCTTTCTTT
CDR3aa: CASSVVEVSNTEAFF

v_gene: TRBV13
abundance: -
d_gene: -
len: 18
j_gene: TRBJ2-1
CDR3nt: TGTGCCAGCAGCACAAGACAGGGGGCGACTAGCGGAAACAATGAGCAGTTCTTC
CDR3aa: CASSTRQGATSGNNEQFF

v_gene: TRBV5-1
abundance: few
d_gene: -
len: 15
j_gene: TRBJ2-2
CDR3nt: TGCGCCAGCAGCTTAGGACAAACGAACACCGGGGAGCTGTTTTTT
CDR3aa: CASSLGQTNTGELFF

v_gene: TRBV20-1
abundance: -
d_gene: -
len: 10
j_gene: TRBJ2-4
CDR3nt: TGCAGTGTCCCCCGGAACATTCAGTACTTC
CDR3aa: CSVPRNIQYF

v_gene: TRBV19
abundance: -
d_gene: -
len: 13
j_gene: TRBJ2-7
CDR3nt: TGTGCCAGTAGTATCGACTGGTCCTACGAGCAGTACTTC
CDR3aa: CASSIDWSYEQYF

v_gene: TRBV29-1
abundance: few
d_gene: -
len: 10
j_gene: TRBJ2-1
CDR3nt: TGCAGCGTTGGAGCCAATGAGCAGTTCTTC
CDR3aa: CSVGANEQFF

v_gene: TRBV29-1
abundance: -
d_gene: TRBD1
len: 14
j_gene: TRBJ1-1
CDR3nt: TGCAGCGTTGAAGTTGGGACAGGTGGCACTGAAGCTTTCTTT
CDR3aa: CSVEVGTGGTEAFF

v_gene: TRBV6-5
abundance: -
d_gene: -
len: 15
j_gene: TRBJ2-1
CDR3nt: TGTGCCAGCAGTTACTCGAATGCAGGGTTCAATGAGCAGTTCTTC
CDR3aa: CASSYSNAGFNEQFF

v_gene: TRBV5-1
abundance: -
d_gene: -
len: 15
j_gene: TRBJ2-3
CDR3nt: TGCGCCAGCAGCGTGACACAGCCTTCCACAGATACGCAGTATTTT
CDR3aa: CASSVTQPSTDTQYF

v_gene: TRBV29-1
abundance: -
d_gene: TRBD1
len: 15
j_gene: TRBJ2-7
CDR3nt: TGCAGCGTTGGAGAATGGGACAGGGGGGCCTACGAGCAGTACTTC
CDR3aa: CSVGEWDRGAYEQYF

v_gene: TRBV4-1
abundance: -
d_gene: -
len: 19
j_gene: TRBJ2-1
CDR3nt: TGCGCCAGCAGCCAAGAGTCGCGGACTACTAGAAGCTCCTACAATGAGCAGTTCTTC
CDR3aa: CASSQESRTTRSSYNEQFF

v_gene: TRBV5-1
abundance: -
d_gene: -
len: 14
j_gene: TRBJ2-5
CDR3nt: TGCGCCAGCAGCCCGCCCGGGGGAGAAGAGACCCAGTACTTC
CDR3aa: CASSPPGGEETQYF

v_gene: TRBV4-1
abundance: -
d_gene: TRBD2
len: 16
j_gene: TRBJ2-7
CDR3nt: TGCGCCAGCAGCCAGGCTAGCGGGAGCAAGGTCGACGAGCAGTACTTC
CDR3aa: CASSQASGSKVDEQYF

v_gene: TRBV15
abundance: -
d_gene: TRBD1
len: 14
j_gene: TRBJ1-1
CDR3nt: TGTGCCACCCTAGACAGGGGAGAGGACACTGAAGCTTTCTTT
CDR3aa: CATLDRGEDTEAFF

v_gene: TRBV27
abundance: few
d_gene: -
len: 15
j_gene: TRBJ1-2
CDR3nt: TGTGCCAGCAGTTCGAACCCACAGGGTAGCTATGGCTACACCTTC
CDR3aa: CASSSNPQGSYGYTF

v_gene: TRBV29-1
abundance: many
d_gene: -
len: 11
j_gene: TRBJ2-7
CDR3nt: TGCAGCGTTGAACGGCACAACGAGCAGTACTTC
CDR3aa: CSVERHNEQYF

v_gene: TRBV18
abundance: -
d_gene: TRBD1
len: 15
j_gene: TRBJ1-5
CDR3nt: TGTGCCAGCTCACCGGGCACAGGGGTGAATCAGCCCCAGCATTTT
CDR3aa: CASSPGTGVNQPQHF

v_gene: TRBV7-2
abundance: few
d_gene: -
len: 10
j_gene: TRBJ2-3
CDR3nt: TGTGCCACACTCACAGATACGCAGTATTTT
CDR3aa: CATLTDTQYF

v_gene: TRBV15
abundance: few
d_gene: -
len: 14
j_gene: TRBJ1-2
CDR3nt: TGTGCCACCAGCAGAGATCGAACCCAGGGAGGCTACACCTTC
CDR3aa: CATSRDRTQGGYTF

v_gene: TRBV11-2
abundance: -
d_gene: TRBD1
len: 13
j_gene: TRBJ2-3
CDR3nt: TGTGCCAGCAGCTTAGATCCCGCTAGGGGGCTGTATTTT
CDR3aa: CASSLDPARGLYF

v_gene: TRBV30
abundance: few
d_gene: -
len: 8
j_gene: TRBJ2-5
CDR3nt: TGTGCCTGGAACGACCAGTACTTC
CDR3aa: CAWNDQYF

v_gene: TRBV30
abundance: -
d_gene: -
len: 11
j_gene: TRBJ2-2
CDR3nt: TGTGCCTGGAGTGTAGGCGGGGAGCTGTTTTTT
CDR3aa: CAWSVGGELFF

v_gene: TRBV11-2
abundance: -
d_gene: -
len: 17
j_gene: TRBJ2-7
CDR3nt: TGTGCCAGCAGCTCTACCTTCCAAGACGGCAGGTCCTACGAGCAGTACTTC
CDR3aa: CASSSTFQDGRSYEQYF

v_gene: TRBV5-1
abundance: -
d_gene: -
len: 14
j_gene: TRBJ2-1
CDR3nt: TGCGCCAGCAGCTTGGCCCCGGGGCTCGATGAGCAGTTCTTC
CDR3aa: CASSLAPGLDEQFF

v_gene: TRBV7-6
abundance: -
d_gene: TRBD2
len: 14
j_gene: TRBJ2-7
CDR3nt: TGTGCCAGCAGACCTATAGCGGGAGACTACGAGCAGTACTTC
CDR3aa: CASRPIAGDYEQYF

v_gene: TRBV7-3
abundance: few
d_gene: -
len: 14
j_gene: TRBJ2-3
CDR3nt: TGTGCCAGCAGACCCGAGAGGGTTGCAGATACGCAGTATTTT
CDR3aa: CASRPERVADTQYF

v_gene: TRBV29-1
abundance: few
d_gene: -
len: 11
j_gene: TRBJ2-2
CDR3nt: TGCAGCGCCAGGGATACCGGGGAGCTGTTTTTT
CDR3aa: CSARDTGELFF

v_gene: TRBV7-9
abundance: -
d_gene: TRBD2
len: 17
j_gene: TRBJ2-7
CDR3nt: TGTGCCAGCAGCTCCCCCCGAACTAGCGGGAGGGTCTACGAGCAGTACTTC
CDR3aa: CASSSPRTSGRVYEQYF

v_gene: TRBV9
abundance: few
d_gene: TRBD2
len: 16
j_gene: TRBJ2-7
CDR3nt: TGTGCCAGCAGCGTAGCTGGAAGGACTAGCGAAGACGAGCAGTACTTC
CDR3aa: CASSVAGRTSEDEQYF

v_gene: TRBV4-3
abundance: -
d_gene: TRBD1
len: 17
j_gene: TRBJ2-5
CDR3nt: TGCGCCAGCAGCCCGGACATTGGGACAGGGATCCAAGAGACCCAGTACTTC
CDR3aa: CASSPDIGTGIQETQYF

v_gene: TRBV9
abundance: few
d_gene: TRBD1
len: 14
j_gene: TRBJ1-5
CDR3nt: TGTGCCAGCAGCGCGGGACAGGGCAATCAGCCCCAGCATTTT
CDR3aa: CASSAGQGNQPQHF

v_gene: TRBV29-1
abundance: -
d_gene: -
len: 10
j_gene: TRBJ2-3
CDR3nt: TGCAGCGTAATGACAGATACGCAGTATTTT
CDR3aa: CSVMTDTQYF

v_gene: TRBV25-1
abundance: -
d_gene: -
len: 15
j_gene: TRBJ2-5
CDR3nt: TGTGCCAGCAGTGAATTGGTCAGGGAAGAAGAGACCCAGTACTTC
CDR3aa: CASSELVREEETQYF